The text below deals with one T cell receptor beta chain. The target of this receptor is not known. There are no base qualities to consult, and no much larger clone falls within one base. Reading the label with the study, this specimen's treatment or condition is: about 20 received Ad26.COV2.S at low or high dose, single or two shots; five or six received placebo; per-sample allocation not given. Repertoires of vaccine and placebo recipients were sequenced from samples collected on day 63 after the first injection. Cohort 1b enrolled some 25 adults aged 18-55 years at a single site in Boston, USA, between 29 July and 7 August 2020. Ad26.COV2.S was a replication-incompetent adenovirus type 26 vector expressing a prefusion-stabilized SARS-CoV-2 spike protein from the original Wuhan strain. TCRbeta CDR3 regions were sequenced with the immunoSEQ Assay. After extraction, genomic DNA underwent amplification by bias-controlled multiplex PCR, followed by high-throughput sequencing. In the authors' own workflow: To quantify the absolute abundance of every unique TCRbeta CDR3 region, sequences were collapsed and filtered. T cell fraction was estimated by normalizing TCRbeta template counts to usable DNA, which was measured by amplifying reference genes present in all nucleated cells. Repertoire TCRs were annotated as SARS-CoV-2-specific by exact matching of V gene, CDR3 amino acid sequence and J gene to a known reactive TCR set. The reference SARS-CoV-2 TCR set came from MIRA and was filtered for enrichment in COVID-19-positive ImmuneCODE repertoires, removing public or cross-reactive TCRs. Using the MIRA antigens, annotated TCRs were further analysed by specific ORF or by position within an ORF. Breadth was defined as the number of annotated unique rearrangements divided by the total number of unique productive rearrangements, and depth was defined as the summed frequency of the annotated unique rearrangements. Two-sided Wilcoxon rank-sum tests were applied when comparing TCR breadth between groups. In TCRdb, the immuneACCESS table is reduced to in-frame sequences with V and J assigned. These tables do not hold every clone; where another copy was compared, an unresolved V gene accounts for under half, and the others remain unexplained. V and J calls and clone size come straight from that table; D and trimming were deduced from the DNA. This sample lists 440,000 or so clones; around 91% were detected once. About 4.5% of the sample belongs to the ten largest clones.

These data originate in a study of Ad26.COV2.S vaccination and SARS-CoV-2 variants (dated by TCRdb to 2020 to 2023). For the study in its entirety: Donors in the vaccine arm were drawn from COV1001, a multicentre, randomized, double-blind, placebo-controlled phase I-IIa trial testing Ad26.COV2.S in healthy adults. The TCR-sequenced set comprised around 32 samples: about 19 Ad26.COV2.S vaccine recipients, 5 placebo recipients and 8 SARS-CoV-2 convalescent individuals. Dosing of Ad26.COV2.S was intramuscular, at either 5x10^10 or 1x10^11 viral particles, delivered as one shot or as two shots spaced 56 days apart. Participants in the trial were split at random into five groups of five each, receiving low-dose or high-dose Ad26.COV2.S once or twice, or else placebo on both occasions. Throughout the experiments and outcome assessment, investigators stayed blinded to trial group allocation. TCRbeta repertoire sequencing was used to assess the specificity and breadth of SARS-CoV-2-reactive T cell receptors after Ad26.COV2.S vaccination.

Via the germline V gene (reference sequence), CDR1 is LNHNV and CDR2 YYDKDF. V is reduced by 3 bases and J by 2 bases, leaving a spacing of 14 bases between them. The CDR3 covers 16 residues, taking in both the cysteine and the phenylalanine. The kept DNA is CDR3 alone, 48 bases in frame from the first base. Broad study findings and their caveats: Vaccine and placebo recipients had comparable non-spike TCR breadth, which fits with the vaccine containing only spike. Ad26.COV2.S recipients had higher spike-specific TCR breadth than placebo recipients (P = 0.0014). The study was not powered for comparison of responses between vaccine doses or regimens. After vaccination, substantial breadth of spike-specific CD8+ and CD4+ T cell responses was reported. According to the authors, total T cell responses may have been underestimated by the TCR breadth and depth analyses.

The sample consisted of peripheral blood, taken in a trial of Ad26.COV2.S vaccine versus placebo. The source is a person aged 18-60 years who received the Ad26.COV2.S COVID-19 vaccine or a placebo. The sequence links TRBV15 to TRBJ2-1; too little of a D gene remains to name it. CDR3 protein: CATSSTMWGTYNEQFF. The DNA sequence reads TGTGCCACCAGCAGTACAATGTGGGGAACCTACAATGAGCAGTTCTTC.